Presented here are 14 T cell receptor beta chains from one specimen sequenced in a study of CD8 T cells in Susac syndrome. The RNA input was roughly 0.45 to 1 ug, and it was reverse transcribed with random hexamers. TCRdb reanalysed the immunoSEQ multiplex PCR reads using MiXCR and keeps one entry per CDR3 protein. The sample carries about 440,000 distinct CDR3 sequences, around 85% recorded once. Sequenced: CD8+ T cells from PBMCs. These receptors were taken from a human donor with multiple sclerosis.

This clonotype appeared once. The chain links TRBV4-2 to TRBJ2-1, with TRBD1 identical over 7 bases. There are 15 residues in the CDR3. CDR1 LGHNA and CDR2 YNFKEQ come from the germline V gene. Germline trimming cut 0 bases from V and 7 bases from J; bases unmatched to any gene: 6. The CDR3 DNA is TGTGCCAGCAGCCAAGACCGGGGACAGCCGAATGAGCAGTTCTTC. This translates into CASSQDRGQPNEQFF.

J is TRBJ1-2 and V is TRBV12-3 or TRBV12-4; maybe TRBD1 (5 bases). The V end lost 7 bases, the J end lost 6 bases, and 15 bases lay between the germline ends. The CDR3 is 13 amino acids. CDR3 sequence (DNA): TGTGCCAGCACCGCGGGGGTACTGGATGGCTACACCTTC. Its protein is CASTAGVLDGYTF.

The sample holds a few counts of this clonotype. This chain joins TRBV30 and TRBJ1-1; D is uncertain. The V end lost 5 bases, the J end lost 5 bases, and 15 bases lay between the germline ends. The CDR3 spans 13 residues. Germline assignment: CDR1 GTSNPN and CDR2 SVGIG (reference sequence). The CDR3 bases are TGTGCCTGGGCAGTAGGGAGGGTGACTGAAGCTTTCTTT. This codes for CAWAVGRVTEAFF.

V and J are TRBV19 and TRBJ1-1, with D unresolved. Trimming removed 2 bases from V and 2 bases from J, with 12 bases in between. This CDR3 is built from 15 residues. Germline V gene sequence: CDR1 LNHDA, CDR2 SQIVND (reference sequence). CDR3 sequence reads: CASSIPPGGNTEAFF. The CDR3 DNA follows: TGTGCCAGTAGTATACCTCCGGGCGGTAACACTGAAGCTTTCTTT.

The chain uses TRBV19 and TRBJ1-1; possible D gene TRBD1, 5 bases. The CDR3 has 14 residues. Germline loops: CDR1 LNHDA, CDR2 SQIVND (reference sequence). V lost 8 bases to trimming and J lost 1 base, with 14 bases between them. The CDR3 DNA follows: TGTGCCAGTCACCTAGATGGGGGGAACACTGAAGCTTTCTTT. It specifies CASHLDGGNTEAFF.

This chain connects TRBV29-1 to TRBJ1-1, with D unclear. CDR3 size: 9 residues. V shed 5 bases and J shed 11 bases, with 9 bases lying between them. Germline CDR1 is SQVTM and CDR2 is ANQGSEA. The CDR3 loop is CSVFPSAFF. CDR3 nucleotides: TGCAGCGTTTTCCCCTCGGCTTTCTTT.

This clonotype has just one count. The chain recombines TRBV19 with TRBJ2-3, with D tentatively TRBD1 (5 bases). The CDR3 consists of 15 residues. Germline V CDR1 and CDR2: LNHDA, SQIVND (reference sequence). The V end was cut by 3 bases, the J end by 5 bases, with 15 bases between. CDR3 sequence: CASSIGGALLDTQYF. CDR3 DNA sequence: TGTGCCAGTAGTATCGGTGGGGCCCTTTTAGATACGCAGTATTTT.

The rearrangement uses TRBV4-1 and TRBJ2-7; a weak D match, TRBD2 (5 bases). The CDR3 contains 13 residues. Trimming pared 0 bases from V and 6 bases from J, leaving 9 bases between. Germline CDR1 and CDR2: MGHRA and YSYEKL. The CDR3 DNA sequence: TGCGCCAGCAGCCAAGACACCGCGGGCGAGCAGTACTTC. It yields the protein CASSQDTAGEQYF.

The chain has TRBV4-1 and TRBJ2-7; 9 bases are shared with TRBD2. Germline values: CDR1 MGHRA, CDR2 YSYEKL. The junction had 8 bases not matched to a gene; V was cut back by 0 bases and J by 2 bases. The CDR3 consists of 17 residues. In DNA form, the CDR3 reads TGCGCCAGCAGCCAAGAAGGAAGCGGGGGGCCTACCTACGAGCAGTACTTC. It translates to CASSQEGSGGPTYEQYF.

The chain joins TRBV27 to TRBJ1-5; D is uncertain. This CDR3 has 14 residues. CDR1 and CDR2 from the germline V gene are MNHEY and SMNVEV (reference sequence). V dropped 3 bases and J dropped 4 bases, with 10 bases sitting between them. Written as DNA, the CDR3 is TGTGCCAGCAGTTTGGGCGGAATAAATCAGCCCCAGCATTTT. This codes for CASSLGGINQPQHF.

This clonotype showed up just once. The chain links TRBV5-6 to TRBJ2-6; D assignment may be TRBD1 or TRBD2 (5 bases each). Germline loops: CDR1 SGHDT, CDR2 YYEEEE. CDR3 length: 18 amino acids. Trimming pared 3 bases from V and 0 bases from J, leaving 16 bases between. The CDR3 here is CASSYRGPLLSGANVLTF. The DNA for the CDR3 is TGTGCCAGCAGCTATAGGGGACCGCTCCTCTCTGGGGCCAACGTCCTGACTTTC.

This clonotype appeared once. The gene calls are TRBV6-2 or TRBV6-3 and TRBJ1-1; 12 nucleotides line up with TRBD1. Germline-derived CDR1 and CDR2 are MNHEY and SVGEGT. Trimming removed 5 bases from V and 5 bases from J; junction bases left unmatched: 3. The CDR3 has 14 residues. The CDR3 nucleotides are TGTGCCAGCAGTGGGACAGGGGGCTGGACTGAAGCTTTCTTT. Protein: CASSGTGGWTEAFF.

The chain is built from TRBV27 and TRBJ2-1; 8 bases fit TRBD2. Germline lookup yields CDR1 MNHEY and CDR2 SMNVEV (reference sequence). V lost 7 bases and J lost 4; bases outside the gene matches: 12. The CDR3 length is 16 residues. CDR3: CASNSFREGIYNEQFF. The CDR3 coding sequence is TGTGCCAGCAACTCCTTCCGGGAGGGCATATACAATGAGCAGTTCTTC.

This chain uses TRBV10-1 with TRBJ2-7, with D possibly being TRBD2 (5 bases). This CDR3 has 13 residues. Trimming removed 3 bases at V and 5 bases at J, with 11 bases between. The germline gives CDR1 WNHNN, CDR2 SYGVQD (reference sequence). The CDR3 nucleotides are TGCGCCAGCAGTGAAAGAGGGAGTGACGAGCAGTACTTC. It specifies CASSERGSDEQYF.